The 5 T cell receptor beta chains below all came from one sample that was sequenced in a study of blood T cell repertoires in COVID-19 (dated by TCRdb to 2020 to 2022). The library relied on the immunoSEQ multiplex PCR assay. Here the immuneACCESS table is served through TCRdb, limited to in-frame sequences with V and J called. Missing clones are a known gap in these copies; in checked studies unresolved V genes cover under half, and the rest lacks a known reason. For this sample there are about 530,000 clones; roughly nine tenths appear just once. The leading ten clones occupy roughly 8% of the sample. Source material: peripheral blood. These receptors came from a woman aged 50 to 60 with COVID-19, enrolled during active disease.

This sequence joins TRBV4-2 and TRBJ1-1; 7 bases fit TRBD1. V lost 0 bases to trimming and J lost 8 bases; unmatched junction nucleotides: 12. Germline CDR1 reads LGHNA; CDR2 reads YNFKEQ. There are 16 residues in the CDR3. This CDR3 is CASSQDRKGAIHEAFF. CDR3 bases: TGTGCCAGCAGCCAAGATCGGAAGGGGGCGATCCACGAAGCTTTCTTT.

The gene calls are TRBV7-6 and TRBJ2-3; D not certain. CDR1 and CDR2 from the germline V gene are SGHVS and FNYEAQ. The V and J ends lost 3 bases and 5 bases respectively, with 15 bases between them. This CDR3 spans 15 amino acids. CDR3 residues: CASSLRRPTGDTQYF. The DNA for the CDR3 is TGTGCCAGCAGCTTGAGGCGCCCGACGGGAGATACGCAGTATTTT. Combining the CDR3 with reference TRBV7-6 and TRBJ2-3 gives the whole variable domain GAGVSQSPRYKVTKRGQDVALRCDPISGHVSLYWYRQALGQGPEFLTYFNYEAQQDKSGLPNDRFSAERPEGSISTLTIQRTEQRDSAMYRCASSLRRPTGDTQYFGPGTRLTVL.

The chain carries TRBV5-1 and TRBJ2-1, with D hard to call. The CDR3 has 12 amino acids. CDR1 and CDR2 (germline): SGHRS, YFSETQ. V was pared by 1 base and J by 5 bases, with 4 bases between. DNA for the CDR3: TGCGCCAGCAGCTTGTTCAACAATGAGCAGTTCTTC. Protein: CASSLFNNEQFF. Together with reference TRBV5-1 and TRBJ2-1, the CDR3 gives the full variable domain: KAGVTQTPRYLIKTRGQQVTLSCSPISGHRSVSWYQQTPGQGLQFLFEYFSETQRNKGNFPGRFSGRQFSNSRSEMNVSTLELGDSALYLCASSLFNNEQFFGPGTRLTVL.

The V gene is TRBV4-1, the J gene TRBJ2-2; D is unclear. The germline CDR1 and CDR2 sequences are MGHRA and YSYEKL. This CDR3 region has 16 residues. V dropped 0 bases and J dropped 0 bases, with 8 bases sitting between them. This CDR3 reads CASSQDLLANTGELFF. CDR3 in DNA: TGCGCCAGCAGCCAAGACCTTCTAGCGAACACCGGGGAGCTGTTTTTT.

This clone was seen more than once but under ten times. This sequence joins TRBV6-1 and TRBJ1-5; D may be TRBD1 (5 bases). This CDR3 comprises 13 residues. V was clipped by 3 bases and J by 4 bases, with 7 bases between them. Germline CDR1 is MNHNS and CDR2 is SASEGT. The CDR3 DNA sequence: TGTGCCAGCAGTGAGGGGGGAAATCAGCCCCAGCATTTT. This sequence encodes CASSEGGNQPQHF.